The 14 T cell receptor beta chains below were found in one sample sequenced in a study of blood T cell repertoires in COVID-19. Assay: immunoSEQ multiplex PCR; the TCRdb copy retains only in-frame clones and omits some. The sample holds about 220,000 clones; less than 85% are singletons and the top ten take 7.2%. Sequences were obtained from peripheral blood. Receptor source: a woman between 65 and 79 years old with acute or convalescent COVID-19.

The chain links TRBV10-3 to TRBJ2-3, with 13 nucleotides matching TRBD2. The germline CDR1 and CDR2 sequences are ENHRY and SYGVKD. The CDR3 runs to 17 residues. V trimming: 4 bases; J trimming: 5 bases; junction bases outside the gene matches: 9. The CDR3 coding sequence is TGTGCCATCAGTGTAGAGGGGACTAGCGGGGATAAAGATACGCAGTATTTT. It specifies CAISVEGTSGDKDTQYF.

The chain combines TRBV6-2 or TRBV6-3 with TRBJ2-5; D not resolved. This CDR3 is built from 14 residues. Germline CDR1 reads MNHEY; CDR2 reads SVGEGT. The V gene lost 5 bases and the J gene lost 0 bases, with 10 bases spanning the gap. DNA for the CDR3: TGTGCCAGCAGTGACACGACACACCAAGAGACCCAGTACTTC. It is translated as CASSDTTHQETQYF.

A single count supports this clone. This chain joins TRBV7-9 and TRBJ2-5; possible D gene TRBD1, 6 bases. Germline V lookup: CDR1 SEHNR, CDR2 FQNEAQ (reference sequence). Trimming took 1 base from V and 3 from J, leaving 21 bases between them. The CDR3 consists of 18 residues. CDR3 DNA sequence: TGTGCCAGCAGCTTAGGGACAACACAGGGAGTAGCGAAAGAGACCCAGTACTTC. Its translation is CASSLGTTQGVAKETQYF.

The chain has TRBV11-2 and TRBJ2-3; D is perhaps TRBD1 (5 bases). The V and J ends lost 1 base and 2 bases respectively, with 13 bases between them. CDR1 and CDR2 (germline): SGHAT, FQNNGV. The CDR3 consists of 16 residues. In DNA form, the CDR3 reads TGTGCCAGCAGCTTAGTCCAGGGCCGACCCACAGATACGCAGTATTTT. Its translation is CASSLVQGRPTDTQYF.

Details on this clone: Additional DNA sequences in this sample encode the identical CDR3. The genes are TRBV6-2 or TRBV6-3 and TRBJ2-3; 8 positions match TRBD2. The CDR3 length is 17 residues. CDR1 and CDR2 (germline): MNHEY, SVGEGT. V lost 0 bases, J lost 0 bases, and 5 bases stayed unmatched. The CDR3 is CASSYSTSAPSTDTQYF. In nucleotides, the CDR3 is TGTGCCAGCAGTTACTCGACTAGCGCCCCTAGCACAGATACGCAGTATTTT.

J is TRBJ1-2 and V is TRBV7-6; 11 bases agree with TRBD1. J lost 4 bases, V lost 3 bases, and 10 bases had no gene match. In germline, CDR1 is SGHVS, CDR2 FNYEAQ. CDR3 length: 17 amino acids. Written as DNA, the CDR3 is TGTGCCAGCAGCTTCGGGACAGGGGGGATCTTAGGCTATGGCTACACCTTC. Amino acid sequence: CASSFGTGGILGYGYTF.

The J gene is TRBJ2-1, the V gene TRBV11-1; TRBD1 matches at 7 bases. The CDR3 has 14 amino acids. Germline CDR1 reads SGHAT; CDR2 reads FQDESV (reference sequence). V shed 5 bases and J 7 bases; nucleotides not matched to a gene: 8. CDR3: CASSDRAVGNEQFF. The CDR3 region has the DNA TGTGCCAGCAGCGACAGGGCGGTAGGGAATGAGCAGTTCTTC.

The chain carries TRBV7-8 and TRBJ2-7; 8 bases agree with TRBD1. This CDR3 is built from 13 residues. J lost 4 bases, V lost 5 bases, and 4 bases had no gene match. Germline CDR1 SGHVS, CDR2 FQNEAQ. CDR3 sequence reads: CASSPGQEYEQYF. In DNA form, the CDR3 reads TGTGCCAGCAGCCCGGGACAGGAGTACGAGCAGTACTTC. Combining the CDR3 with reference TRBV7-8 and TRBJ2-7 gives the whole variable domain GAGVSQSPRYKVAKRGQDVALRCDPISGHVSLFWYQQALGQGPEFLTYFQNEAQLDKSGLPSDRFFAERPEGSVSTLKIQRTQQEDSAVYLCASSPGQEYEQYFGPGTRLTVT.

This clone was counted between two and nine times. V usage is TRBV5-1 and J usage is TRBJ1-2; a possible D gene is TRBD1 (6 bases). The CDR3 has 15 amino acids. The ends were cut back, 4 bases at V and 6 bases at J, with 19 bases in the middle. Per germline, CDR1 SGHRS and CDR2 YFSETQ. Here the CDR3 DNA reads TGCGCCAGCAGCGCCCCAGGGGCTCGGGGTGATGGCTACACCTTC. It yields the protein CASSAPGARGDGYTF.

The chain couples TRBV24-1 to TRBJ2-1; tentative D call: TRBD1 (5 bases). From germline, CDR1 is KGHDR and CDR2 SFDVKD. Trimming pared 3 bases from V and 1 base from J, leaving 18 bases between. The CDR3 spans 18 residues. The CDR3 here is CATSDPSLGASSYNEQFF. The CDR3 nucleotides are TGTGCCACCAGTGATCCCTCGTTAGGGGCCTCATCCTACAATGAGCAGTTCTTC.

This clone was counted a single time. The CDR3 reads CASSRTSGVGDTQYF. CDR3 DNA sequence: TGTGCCAGCAGCCGGACTAGCGGGGTAGGAGATACGCAGTATTTT. The chain joins TRBV7-2 to TRBJ2-3, with TRBD2 matching over 12 bases. V shed 5 bases and J 5 bases; nucleotides not matched to a gene: 5. The germline gives CDR1 SGHTA, CDR2 FQGNSA. This CDR3 region has 15 residues.

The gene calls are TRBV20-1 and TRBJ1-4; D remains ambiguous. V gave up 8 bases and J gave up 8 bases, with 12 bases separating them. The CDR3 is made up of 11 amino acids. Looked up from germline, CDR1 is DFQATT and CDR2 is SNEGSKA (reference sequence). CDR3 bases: TGCAGTTCACCTTTGCGCGAAAAACTGTTTTTT. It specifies CSSPLREKLFF.

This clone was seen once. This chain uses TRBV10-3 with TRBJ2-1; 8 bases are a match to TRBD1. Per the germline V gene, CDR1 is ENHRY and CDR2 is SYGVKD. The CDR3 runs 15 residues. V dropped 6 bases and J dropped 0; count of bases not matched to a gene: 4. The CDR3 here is CAIRGTGHSYNEQFF. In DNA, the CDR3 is TGTGCCATCAGGGGGACAGGACACTCCTACAATGAGCAGTTCTTC.

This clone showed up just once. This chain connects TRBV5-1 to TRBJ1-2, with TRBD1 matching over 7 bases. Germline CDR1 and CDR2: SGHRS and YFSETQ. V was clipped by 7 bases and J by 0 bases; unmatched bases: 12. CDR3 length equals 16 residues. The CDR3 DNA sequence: TGCGCCAGCTCTACTCTGACGGGACAGACTAACTATGGCTACACCTTC. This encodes CASSTLTGQTNYGYTF. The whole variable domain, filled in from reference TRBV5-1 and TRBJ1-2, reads KAGVTQTPRYLIKTRGQQVTLSCSPISGHRSVSWYQQTPGQGLQFLFEYFSETQRNKGNFPGRFSGRQFSNSRSEMNVSTLELGDSALYLCASSTLTGQTNYGYTFGSGTRLTVV.